The 28 T cell receptor beta chains listed next were all sequenced from one sample in a study of monozygotic twins with inflammatory bowel disease. For each CDR3 protein, TCRdb gives one entry from its re-call of the 5' RACE reads, without DNA. This sample's table reports some 300,000 distinct CDR3 sequences. The sample taken for sequencing was blood. Every receptor here comes from a human donor with ulcerative colitis or Crohn's disease, or a healthy co-twin of an affected twin (not recorded which).

V is TRBV15 and J is TRBJ1-5; no DNA is available, so the TRBD1 call from TCRdb remains unchecked. Germline values: CDR1 LNHNV, CDR2 YYDKDF (reference sequence). The CDR3 is 15 residues long. The CDR3 reads CATSNKLTGAQPQHF.

The chain combines TRBV20-1 with TRBJ1-2. The germline V gene encodes CDR1 DFQATT and CDR2 SNEGSKA (reference sequence). This CDR3 is 13 amino acids long. CDR3 region: CSAREDKRWGYTF.

The chain combines TRBV7-9 with TRBJ2-7. CDR1 is SEHNR, CDR2 FQNEAQ, per germline (reference sequence). The CDR3 sequence is 13 residues long. The CDR3 loop is CASSLRSGSEQYF.

The chain has TRBV12-3 or TRBV12-4 and TRBJ1-3; there is no DNA to check the TCRdb D call of TRBD1. CDR3 length: 18 amino acids. CDR3 loop: CASSLLIGGGGIGNTIYF.

This chain uses TRBV7-7 with TRBJ2-1. In germline, CDR1 is SSHAT, CDR2 FNYEAQ (reference sequence). The CDR3 length is 14 residues. The CDR3 region is CASSSGGRSNEQFF.

The chain employs TRBV21-1 and TRBJ2-3; TCRdb calls TRBD2, which cannot be checked without DNA. TRBV21-1 represents a pseudogene. The CDR3 spans 17 residues. The CDR3 protein is CASSKILSGQGTDTQYF.

V is TRBV9 and J is TRBJ2-6; TCRdb selects TRBD1, and the lack of DNA leaves this call unchecked. Germline values: CDR1 SGDLS, CDR2 YYNGEE. This CDR3 is 18 amino acids long. CDR3 sequence reads: CATSPRTGIPSGANVLTF.

The chain has TRBV28 and TRBJ1-1. CDR1 MDHEN and CDR2 SYDVKM come from the germline V gene. The CDR3 contains 13 residues. CDR3 region: CASSLALWGFAFF.

The V gene is TRBV28, the J gene TRBJ1-2; the TCRdb D gene call, TRBD1, has no DNA to confirm it. The CDR3 extends over 18 amino acids. In germline, CDR1 is MDHEN, CDR2 SYDVKM. CDR3 region: CASSWAGTGLSFYYGYTF.

This chain links TRBV12-3 or TRBV12-4 with TRBJ2-7; the D call from TCRdb, TRBD1, cannot be confirmed without DNA. The CDR3 totals 14 residues. The CDR3 loop reads CASSDRGLSYEQYF.

CDR3: CSVEVPRGPTGELFF. V usage is TRBV29-1 and J usage is TRBJ2-2; TCRdb lists TRBD1, though no DNA is available to test this call. The germline V gene has CDR1 SQVTM and CDR2 ANQGSEA. This CDR3 has 15 amino acids.

The chain is built from TRBV23-1 and TRBJ2-5; TCRdb outputs TRBD2, but without DNA this stays unchecked. TRBV23-1 is an ORF, and what it does is uncertain. The CDR3 is 15 amino acids. The CDR3: CASSLPGKTERAQYF.

The J gene is TRBJ2-3, the V gene TRBV28; TCRdb's D gene call, TRBD1, goes unchecked for lack of DNA. This CDR3 spans 15 amino acids. Germline-derived CDR1 and CDR2 are MDHEN and SYDVKM. CDR3 residues: CASSLAFRVTDTHYF. The entire variable domain, with the rest obtained from reference TRBV28 and TRBJ2-3, is as follows: DVKVTQSSRYLVKRTGEKVFLECVQDMDHENMFWYRQDPGLGLRLIYFSYDVKMKEKGDIPEGYSVSREKKERFSLILESASTNQTSMYLCASSLAFRVTDTHYFGPGTRLTVL.

The V and J genes are TRBV6-5 and TRBJ1-4; TCRdb proposes TRBD1, but this gene call is untestable without DNA. Per the germline V gene, CDR1 is MNHEY and CDR2 is SVGAGI. This CDR3 comprises 15 residues. The CDR3 region is CASSYSTQGLGKLFF.

The chain recombines TRBV5-1 with TRBJ2-3; TCRdb indicates TRBD1, and absent DNA this call remains unverified. Per the germline V gene, CDR1 is SGHRS and CDR2 is YFSETQ. The CDR3 covers 16 residues. The CDR3 loop is CASSLGQGASPDTQYF. Drawing the rest from reference TRBV5-1 and TRBJ2-3, the complete variable domain is KAGVTQTPRYLIKTRGQQVTLSCSPISGHRSVSWYQQTPGQGLQFLFEYFSETQRNKGNFPGRFSGRQFSNSRSEMNVSTLELGDSALYLCASSLGQGASPDTQYFGPGTRLTVL.

CDR3 loop: CASRGHGGSTDTQYF. The chain has TRBV27 and TRBJ2-3; the D gene TCRdb calls, TRBD1, cannot be checked with no DNA. In germline, CDR1 is MNHEY, CDR2 SMNVEV (reference sequence). The CDR3 runs 15 residues.

This chain joins TRBV30 and TRBJ2-7. In germline, CDR1 is GTSNPN, CDR2 SVGIG (reference sequence). The CDR3 has 14 amino acids. CDR3 region: CAWSVGILSYEQYF.

This sequence joins TRBV9 and TRBJ2-3; TCRdb's assignment of TRBD2 cannot be checked, as there is no DNA. This CDR3 contains 17 residues. CDR1 and CDR2 (germline): SGDLS, YYNGEE. The CDR3 here is CASSERTSGDITDTQYF.

This chain connects TRBV6-1 to TRBJ1-2; the D call from TCRdb, TRBD1, cannot be confirmed without DNA. Germline values: CDR1 MNHNS, CDR2 SASEGT. This CDR3 spans 13 amino acids. The CDR3 spells CASSTGEVGGYTF.

The chain uses TRBV18 and TRBJ2-6. Germline V CDR1 and CDR2: KGHSH, LQKENI. The CDR3 totals 16 residues. The CDR3 spells CASSPRSSTGANVLTF. The whole variable domain, filled in from reference TRBV18 and TRBJ2-6, reads NAGVMQNPRHLVRRRGQEARLRCSPMKGHSHVYWYRQLPEEGLKFMVYLQKENIIDESGMPKERFSAEFPKEGPSILRIQQVVRGDSAAYFCASSPRSSTGANVLTFGAGSRLTVL.

This chain links TRBV6-2 or TRBV6-3 with TRBJ1-5. From germline, CDR1 is MNHEY and CDR2 SVGEGT. The CDR3 is made up of 14 amino acids. The CDR3 here is CASSYYVGGQPQHF.

The V gene is TRBV7-2, the J gene TRBJ1-6. CDR1 and CDR2 (germline): SGHTA, FQGNSA. There are 12 residues in the CDR3. CDR3: CASSPGYYTLHF. Full variable domain (remainder filled in from reference TRBV7-2 and TRBJ1-6): GAGVSQSPSNKVTEKGKDVELRCDPISGHTALYWYRQSLGQGLEFLIYFQGNSAPDKSGLPSDRFSAERTGGSVSTLTIQRTQQEDSAVYLCASSPGYYTLHFGNGTRLTVT.

This sequence joins TRBV11-2 and TRBJ2-5; TCRdb names TRBD1, which stays unverified in the absence of DNA. The germline gives CDR1 SGHAT, CDR2 FQNNGV. This CDR3 has 13 amino acids. CDR3 protein: CPSSSWTGETQYF.

The chain uses TRBV12-3 or TRBV12-4 and TRBJ1-1; TCRdb reports TRBD1, a call that lacks DNA to check it against. CDR3 length: 14 amino acids. CDR3 sequence reads: CASSTHQGAGEAFF.

The chain has TRBV29-1 and TRBJ2-1. Germline V gene sequence: CDR1 SQVTM, CDR2 ANQGSEA. The CDR3 contains 11 residues. CDR3 residues: CSANLERGQFF.

The chain carries TRBV20-1 and TRBJ2-2. The germline CDR1 and CDR2 sequences are DFQATT and SNEGSKA (reference sequence). The CDR3 loop spans 15 amino acids. CDR3 loop: CSAFLTRGYTGELFF.

This chain uses TRBV7-2 with TRBJ2-5; TCRdb's D call of TRBD2 is untestable without DNA. CDR3 size: 15 residues. Per germline, CDR1 SGHTA and CDR2 FQGNSA. CDR3 amino acids: CASSPTRREIETQYF.

The chain uses TRBV20-1 and TRBJ1-2. Germline CDR1 DFQATT, CDR2 SNEGSKA (reference sequence). The CDR3 sequence is 13 residues long. Here the CDR3 reads CSARSGGRYGYTF.